A single sample is the source of the 2 T cell receptor beta chains below, sequenced in a study of regulatory T cells. Study-level findings and limits: Hydrophobic residues at CDR3 positions 6 and 7 were enriched in conventional CD4+ T cells of CD3G-deficient patients.

The PCR used 52 TRBV and 13 TRBJ primers. Sequencing used immunoSEQ multiplex PCR; TCRdb keeps in-frame clones, though not all of them. This table has roughly 32,000 clones, around nine tenths appearing once. Antigens of these TCRs are unknown. The sequencing input was conventional CD4+ T cells sorted from blood. Receptors were obtained from a person aged 18-29 years with CD3G deficiency.

This clone was seen once. V usage is TRBV28 and J usage is TRBJ1-4, with D possibly being TRBD1 (6 bases). The CDR3 is 15 residues long. Trimming stripped 5 bases from V and 8 bases from J, with 18 bases between. The germline V gene has CDR1 MDHEN and CDR2 SYDVKM. Written as DNA, the CDR3 is TGTGCCAGCAGTCCGAGGACAGCCTGGGCGGAAAAACTGTTTTTT. Amino acids: CASSPRTAWAEKLFF.

The gene calls are TRBV6-1 and TRBJ2-3; 8 nucleotides match TRBD2. Trimming removed 0 bases from V and 1 base from J; junction bases left unmatched: 3. The CDR3 has 16 amino acids. From germline, CDR1 is MNHNS and CDR2 SASEGT. For the CDR3, the DNA is TGTGCCAGCAGTGAAGCCCAAGCGGGGGGCACAGATACGCAGTATTTT. Residues: CASSEAQAGGTDTQYF.